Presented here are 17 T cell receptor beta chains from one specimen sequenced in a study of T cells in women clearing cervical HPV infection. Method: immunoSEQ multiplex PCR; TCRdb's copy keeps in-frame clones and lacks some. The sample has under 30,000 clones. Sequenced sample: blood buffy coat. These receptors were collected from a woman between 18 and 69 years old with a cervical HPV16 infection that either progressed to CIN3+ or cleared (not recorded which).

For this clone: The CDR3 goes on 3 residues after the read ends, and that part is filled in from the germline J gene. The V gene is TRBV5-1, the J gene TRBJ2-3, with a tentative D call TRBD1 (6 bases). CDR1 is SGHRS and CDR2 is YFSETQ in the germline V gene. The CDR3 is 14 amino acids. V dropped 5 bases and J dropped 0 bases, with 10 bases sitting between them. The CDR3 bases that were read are TGCGCCAGCAGGCCGGGACAAAGCACAGATACG. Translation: CASRPGQSTDT. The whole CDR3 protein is CASRPGQSTDTQYF.

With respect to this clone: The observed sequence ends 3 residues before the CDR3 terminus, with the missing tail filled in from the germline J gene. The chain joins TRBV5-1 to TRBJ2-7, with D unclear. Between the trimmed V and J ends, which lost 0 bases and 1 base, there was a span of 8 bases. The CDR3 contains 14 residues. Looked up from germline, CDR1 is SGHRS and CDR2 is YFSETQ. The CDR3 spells CASSLVPLSYEQYF. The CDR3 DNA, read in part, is TGCGCCAGCAGCTTGGTACCCCTATCCTACGAG.

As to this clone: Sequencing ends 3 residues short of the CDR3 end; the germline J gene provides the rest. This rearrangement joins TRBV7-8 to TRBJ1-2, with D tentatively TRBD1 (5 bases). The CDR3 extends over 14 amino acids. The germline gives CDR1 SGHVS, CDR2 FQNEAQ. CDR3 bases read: TGTGCCAGCAGCCCTTCCGGGACTACCTACGAC. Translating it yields CASSPSGTTYD. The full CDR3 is CASSPSGTTYDYTF.

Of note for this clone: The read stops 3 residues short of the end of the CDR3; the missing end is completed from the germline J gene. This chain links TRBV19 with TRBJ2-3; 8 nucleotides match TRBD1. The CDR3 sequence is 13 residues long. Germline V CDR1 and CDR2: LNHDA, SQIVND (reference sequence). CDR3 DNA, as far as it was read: TGTGCCAGTTGTGACAGGGGCAATCAGCCG. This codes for CASCDRGNQP. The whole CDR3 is CASCDRGNQPQYF.

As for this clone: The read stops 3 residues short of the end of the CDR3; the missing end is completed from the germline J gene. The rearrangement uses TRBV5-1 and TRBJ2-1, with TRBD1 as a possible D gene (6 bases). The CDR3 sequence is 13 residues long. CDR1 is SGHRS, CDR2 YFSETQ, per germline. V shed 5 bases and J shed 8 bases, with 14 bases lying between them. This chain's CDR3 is CASSEEQGYEQFF. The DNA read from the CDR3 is TGCGCCAGCAGTGAGGAACAGGGTTATGAG.

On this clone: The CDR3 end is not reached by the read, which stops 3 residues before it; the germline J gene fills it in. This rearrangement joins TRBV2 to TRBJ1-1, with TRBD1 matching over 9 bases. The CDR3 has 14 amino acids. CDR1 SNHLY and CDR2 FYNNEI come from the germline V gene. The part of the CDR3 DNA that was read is TGTGCCAGCAGTGGGGACAGGGCGACCGTAGAA. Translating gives CASSGDRATVE. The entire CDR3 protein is CASSGDRATVEAFF.

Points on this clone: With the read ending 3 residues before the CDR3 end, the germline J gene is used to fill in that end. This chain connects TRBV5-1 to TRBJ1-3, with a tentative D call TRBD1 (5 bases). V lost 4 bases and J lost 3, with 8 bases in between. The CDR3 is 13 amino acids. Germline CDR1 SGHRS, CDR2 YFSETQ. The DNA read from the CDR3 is TGCGCCAGCAGCGAAGGGGTTGGAAACACC. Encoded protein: CASSEGVGNT. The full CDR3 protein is CASSEGVGNTIYF.

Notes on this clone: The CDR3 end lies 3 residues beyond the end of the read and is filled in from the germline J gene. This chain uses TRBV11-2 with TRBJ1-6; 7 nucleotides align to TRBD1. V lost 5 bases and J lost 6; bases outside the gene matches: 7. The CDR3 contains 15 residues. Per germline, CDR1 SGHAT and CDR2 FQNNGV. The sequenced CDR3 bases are TGTGCCAGCAGCACACGACAGGGTGCTAATTCACCC. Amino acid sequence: CASSTRQGANSP. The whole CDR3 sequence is CASSTRQGANSPLHF.

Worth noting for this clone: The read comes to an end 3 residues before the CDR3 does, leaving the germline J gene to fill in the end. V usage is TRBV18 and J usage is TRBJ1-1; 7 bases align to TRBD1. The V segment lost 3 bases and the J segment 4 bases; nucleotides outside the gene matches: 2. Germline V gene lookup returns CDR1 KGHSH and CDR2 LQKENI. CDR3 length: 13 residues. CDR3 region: CASSPQGGTEAFF. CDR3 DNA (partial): TGTGCCAGCTCACCTCAGGGGGGCACTGAA.

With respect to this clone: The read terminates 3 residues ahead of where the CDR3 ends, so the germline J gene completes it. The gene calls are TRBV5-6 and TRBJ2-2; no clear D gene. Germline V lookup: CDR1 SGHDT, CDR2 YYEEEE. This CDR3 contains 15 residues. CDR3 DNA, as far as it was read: TGTGCCAGCAGCTTGGGAGCAGGTCTTAATTCACCG. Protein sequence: CASSLGAGLNSP. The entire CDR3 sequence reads CASSLGAGLNSPLFF.

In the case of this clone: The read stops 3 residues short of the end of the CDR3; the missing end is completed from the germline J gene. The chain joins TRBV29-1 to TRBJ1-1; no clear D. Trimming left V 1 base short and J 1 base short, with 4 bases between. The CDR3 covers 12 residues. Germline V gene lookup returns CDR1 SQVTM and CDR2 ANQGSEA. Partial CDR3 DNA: TGCAGCGTTGAAGGGCCGAACACTGAA. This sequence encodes CSVEGPNTE. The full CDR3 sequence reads CSVEGPNTEAFF.

CDR3 region: CSASQTRREQFF. CDR3 DNA, as far as it was read: TGCAGTGCTAGTCAAACGCGGCGTGAG. The chain uses TRBV20-1 and TRBJ2-1; the D is unclear. The read ends 3 residues before the CDR3 terminus; that terminus is restored from the germline J gene. Per the germline V gene, CDR1 is DFQATT and CDR2 is SNEGSKA (reference sequence). The CDR3 has 12 amino acids. Trimming stripped 3 bases from V and 9 bases from J, with 12 bases between.

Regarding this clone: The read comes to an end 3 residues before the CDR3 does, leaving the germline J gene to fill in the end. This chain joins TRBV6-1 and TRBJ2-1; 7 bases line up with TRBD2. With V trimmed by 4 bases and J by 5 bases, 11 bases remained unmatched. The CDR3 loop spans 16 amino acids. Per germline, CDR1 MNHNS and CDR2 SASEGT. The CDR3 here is CASSAPSGAAHNEQFF. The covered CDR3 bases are TGTGCCAGCAGTGCCCCTAGCGGTGCCGCCCACAATGAG.

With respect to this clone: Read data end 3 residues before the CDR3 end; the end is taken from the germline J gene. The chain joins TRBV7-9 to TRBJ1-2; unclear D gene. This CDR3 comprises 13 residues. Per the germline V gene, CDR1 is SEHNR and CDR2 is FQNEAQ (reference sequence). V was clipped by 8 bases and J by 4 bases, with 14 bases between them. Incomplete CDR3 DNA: TGTGCCAGCCGAATGGGCGCCATCTATGGC. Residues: CASRMGAIYG. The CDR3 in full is CASRMGAIYGYTF. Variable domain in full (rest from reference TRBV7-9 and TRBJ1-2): DTGVSQNPRHKITKRGQNVTFRCDPISEHNRLYWYRQTLGQGPEFLTYFQNEAQLEKSRLLSDRFSAERPKGSFSTLEIQRTEQGDSAMYLCASRMGAIYGYTFGSGTRLTVV.

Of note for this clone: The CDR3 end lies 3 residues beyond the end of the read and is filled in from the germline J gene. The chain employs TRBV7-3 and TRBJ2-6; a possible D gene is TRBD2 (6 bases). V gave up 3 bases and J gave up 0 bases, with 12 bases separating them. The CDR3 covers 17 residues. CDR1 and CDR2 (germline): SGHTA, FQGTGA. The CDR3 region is CASSLNGGNSGANVLTF. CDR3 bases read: TGTGCCAGCAGCTTGAACGGGGGAAACTCTGGGGCCAACGTC. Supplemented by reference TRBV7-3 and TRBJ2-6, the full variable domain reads GAGVSQTPSNKVTEKGKYVELRCDPISGHTALYWYRQSLGQGPEFLIYFQGTGAADDSGLPNDRFFAVRPEGSVSTLKIQRTERGDSAVYLCASSLNGGNSGANVLTFGAGSRLTVL.

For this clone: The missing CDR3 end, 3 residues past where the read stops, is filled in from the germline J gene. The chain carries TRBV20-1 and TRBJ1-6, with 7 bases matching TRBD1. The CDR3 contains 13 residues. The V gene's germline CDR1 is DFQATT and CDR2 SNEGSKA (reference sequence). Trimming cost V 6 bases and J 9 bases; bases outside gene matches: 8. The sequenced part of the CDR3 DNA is TGCAGTGCACGACAGGGTATTGGTTCACCC. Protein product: CSARQGIGSP. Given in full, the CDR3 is CSARQGIGSPLHF.

CDR3: CSARTHEGSSYNEQFF. CDR3 bases read: TGCAGTGCTAGGACTCACGAAGGAAGCTCCTACAATGAG. V is TRBV20-1 and J is TRBJ2-1; D ambiguous. The read ends 3 residues early relative to the CDR3; the germline J gene fills the gap. Trimming took off 3 bases at V and 0 bases at J, with 15 bases between the two ends. From germline, CDR1 is DFQATT and CDR2 SNEGSKA (reference sequence). The CDR3 consists of 16 residues.